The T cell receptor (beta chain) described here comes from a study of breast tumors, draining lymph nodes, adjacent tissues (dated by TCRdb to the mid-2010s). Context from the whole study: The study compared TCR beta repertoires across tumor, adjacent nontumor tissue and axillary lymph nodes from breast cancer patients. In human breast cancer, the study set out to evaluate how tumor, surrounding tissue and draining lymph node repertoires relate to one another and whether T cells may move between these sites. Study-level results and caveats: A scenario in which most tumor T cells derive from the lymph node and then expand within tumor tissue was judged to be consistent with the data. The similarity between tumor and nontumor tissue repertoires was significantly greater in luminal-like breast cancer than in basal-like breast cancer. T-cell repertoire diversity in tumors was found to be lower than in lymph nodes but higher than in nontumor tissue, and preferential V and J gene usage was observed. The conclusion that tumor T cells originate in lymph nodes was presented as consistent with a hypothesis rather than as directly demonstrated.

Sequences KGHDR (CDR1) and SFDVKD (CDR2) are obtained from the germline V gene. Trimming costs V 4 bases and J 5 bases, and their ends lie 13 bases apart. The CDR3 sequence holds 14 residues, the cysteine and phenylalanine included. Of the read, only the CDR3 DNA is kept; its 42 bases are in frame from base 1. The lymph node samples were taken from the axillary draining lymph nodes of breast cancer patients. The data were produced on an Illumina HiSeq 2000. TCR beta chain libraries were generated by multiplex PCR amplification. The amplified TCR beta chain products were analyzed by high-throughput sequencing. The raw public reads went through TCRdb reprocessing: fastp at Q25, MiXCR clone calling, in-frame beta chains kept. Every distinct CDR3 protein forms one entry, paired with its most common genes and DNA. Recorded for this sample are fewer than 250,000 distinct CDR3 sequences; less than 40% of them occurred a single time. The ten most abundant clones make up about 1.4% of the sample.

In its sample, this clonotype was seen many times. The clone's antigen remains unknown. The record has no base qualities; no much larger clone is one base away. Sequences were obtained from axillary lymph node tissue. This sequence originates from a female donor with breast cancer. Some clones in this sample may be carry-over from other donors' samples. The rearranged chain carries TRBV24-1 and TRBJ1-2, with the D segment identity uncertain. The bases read TGTGCCACCAGTGACCGTGACAAGGGTTATGGCTACACCTTC. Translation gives CATSDRDKGYGYTF.